One and the same sample provided the 2 T cell receptor beta chains below, sequenced in a study of CD8 T cells in Susac syndrome. RNA totalling roughly 0.45 to 1 ug underwent reverse transcription with random hexamers. TCRdb re-analysed the immunoSEQ multiplex PCR reads in MiXCR, keeping a single row per CDR3 protein. The sample has some 100,000 distinct CDR3 sequences, 85% to 95% seen once. Sequencing was done on a sample of CD8+ T cells from PBMCs. The receptors derive from a human donor in good health.

The chain has TRBV14 and TRBJ2-1, with D perhaps TRBD1 (6 bases). This CDR3 has 13 residues. The germline CDR1 and CDR2 sequences are SGHDN and FVKESK. The germline V and J ends were trimmed by 1 base and 9 bases, with 10 bases remaining between them. The CDR3 reads CASSQVRGGEQFF. The CDR3 DNA reads as TGTGCCAGCAGCCAAGTTAGAGGGGGTGAGCAGTTCTTC. Full variable domain (remainder filled in from reference TRBV14 and TRBJ2-1): EAGVTQFPSHSVIEKGQTVTLRCDPISGHDNLYWYRRVMGKEIKFLLHFVKESKQDESGMPNNRFLAERTGGTYSTLKVQPAELEDSGVYFCASSQVRGGEQFFGPGTRLTVL.

The rearrangement joins TRBV7-8 to TRBJ2-4, with D perhaps TRBD2 (7 bases). Germline values: CDR1 SGHVS, CDR2 FQNEAQ. Trimming removed 8 bases at V and 1 base at J, with 9 bases between. The CDR3 has 13 residues. The CDR3 nucleotides read TGTGCCAGCGGGGGGGCGGCCAAAAACATTCAGTACTTC. Amino acid sequence: CASGGAAKNIQYF.